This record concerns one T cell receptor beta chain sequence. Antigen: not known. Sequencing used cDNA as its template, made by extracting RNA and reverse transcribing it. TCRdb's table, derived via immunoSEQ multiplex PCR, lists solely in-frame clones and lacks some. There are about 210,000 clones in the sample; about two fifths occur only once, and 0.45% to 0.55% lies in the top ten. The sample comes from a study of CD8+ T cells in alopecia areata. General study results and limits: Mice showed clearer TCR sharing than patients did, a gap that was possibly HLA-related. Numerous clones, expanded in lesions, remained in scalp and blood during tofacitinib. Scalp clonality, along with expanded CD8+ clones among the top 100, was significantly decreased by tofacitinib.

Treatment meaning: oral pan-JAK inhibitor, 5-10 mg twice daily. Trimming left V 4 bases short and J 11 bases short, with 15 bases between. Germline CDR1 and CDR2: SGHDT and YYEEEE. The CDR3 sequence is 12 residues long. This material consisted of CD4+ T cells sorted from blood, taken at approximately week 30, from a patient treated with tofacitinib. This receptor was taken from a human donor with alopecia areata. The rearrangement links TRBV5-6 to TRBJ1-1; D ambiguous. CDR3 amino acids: CASSVRILEAFF. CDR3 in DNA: TGTGCCAGCAGCGTTCGGATTTTAGAGGCTTTCTTT.